These T cell receptor beta chains were read from a single sample in a study of CD8+CD57+ T cells in acquired aplastic anemia. A single record per CDR3 protein comes from TCRdb applying MiXCR to the reads. This sample has under 350,000 distinct CDR3 sequences, with around three fifths found just once. Sequencing was done on a sample of sorted CD4+, CD8+, or CD8+CD57+ T cells (not recorded which) from PBMCs. The receptor set was obtained from a human donor with aplastic anemia. The CDR3 runs from the conserved cysteine through the conserved F or W. Fields, in order: D gene, clone size, V gene, J gene, CDR3 protein, CDR3 DNA. The D gene is left open where the match is weak. Only some rows state a clone size, as once, few, many or a class for expanded clones.

d_gene: .; abundance: few; v_gene: TRBV7-8; j_gene: TRBJ2-3; CDR3aa: CASSAGTDTQYF; CDR3nt: TGTGCCAGCAGCGCGGGGACAGATACGCAGTATTTT
d_gene: .; abundance: .; v_gene: TRBV2; j_gene: TRBJ2-7; CDR3aa: CASTSYLYEQYF; CDR3nt: TGTGCCAGCACCTCGTACCTCTACGAGCAGTACTTC
d_gene: .; abundance: .; v_gene: TRBV24-1; j_gene: TRBJ1-6; CDR3aa: CATSDLRGFNSPLHF; CDR3nt: TGTGCCACCAGTGATTTGCGAGGGTTTAATTCACCCCTCCACTTT
d_gene: TRBD2; abundance: .; v_gene: TRBV15; j_gene: TRBJ2-5; CDR3aa: CATSYLGLAQETQYF; CDR3nt: TGTGCCACCAGCTATCTCGGACTAGCCCAAGAGACCCAGTACTTC
d_gene: TRBD2; abundance: .; v_gene: TRBV7-8; j_gene: TRBJ2-3; CDR3aa: CASSLTSGFSTDTQYF; CDR3nt: TGTGCCAGCAGCTTAACTAGCGGGTTTAGCACAGATACGCAGTATTTT
d_gene: .; abundance: many; v_gene: TRBV12-3/TRBV12-4; j_gene: TRBJ1-3; CDR3aa: CASSLGNTIYF; CDR3nt: TGTGCCAGCAGTTTGGGAAACACCATATATTTT
d_gene: .; abundance: many; v_gene: TRBV20-1; j_gene: TRBJ2-7; CDR3aa: CSAAALLLPYEQYF; CDR3nt: TGCAGTGCCGCCGCCCTGCTACTTCCTTACGAGCAGTACTTC
d_gene: .; abundance: many; v_gene: TRBV6-5; j_gene: TRBJ1-1; CDR3aa: CASSYSRTVNLNTEAFF; CDR3nt: TGTGCCAGCAGTTACTCGAGGACAGTGAATTTGAACACTGAAGCTTTCTTT
d_gene: .; abundance: .; v_gene: TRBV29-1; j_gene: TRBJ2-3; CDR3aa: CSAHLNRDTDTQYF; CDR3nt: TGCAGCGCACACTTAAACAGGGATACAGATACGCAGTATTTT
d_gene: TRBD2; abundance: .; v_gene: TRBV25-1; j_gene: TRBJ2-7; CDR3aa: CASNGAGRGAYEQYF; CDR3nt: TGTGCCAGCAACGGGGCGGGGAGGGGAGCCTACGAGCAGTACTTC
d_gene: .; abundance: .; v_gene: TRBV2; j_gene: TRBJ1-1; CDR3aa: CASTYSTDEAFF; CDR3nt: TGTGCCAGCACGTATTCAACCGATGAAGCTTTCTTT
d_gene: .; abundance: .; v_gene: TRBV24-1; j_gene: TRBJ2-1; CDR3aa: CATSAGRGAAYNEQFF; CDR3nt: TGTGCCACCAGTGCCGGCCGGGGGGCGGCGTACAATGAGCAGTTCTTC
d_gene: .; abundance: .; v_gene: TRBV5-1; j_gene: TRBJ1-5; CDR3aa: CASSLGLEPQHF; CDR3nt: TGTGCCAGCAGCTTGGGTCTTGAGCCCCAGCATTTT
d_gene: .; abundance: .; v_gene: TRBV2; j_gene: TRBJ1-6; CDR3aa: CASRQGRLDSPLHF; CDR3nt: TGTGCCAGCAGGCAGGGCAGGTTAGATTCACCCCTCCACTTT
d_gene: TRBD1; abundance: many; v_gene: TRBV5-6; j_gene: TRBJ1-4; CDR3aa: CASSLGIQGAREKLFF; CDR3nt: TGTGCCAGCAGCTTGGGGATACAGGGGGCAAGGGAAAAACTGTTTTTT
d_gene: .; abundance: .; v_gene: TRBV5-1; j_gene: TRBJ2-1; CDR3aa: CASSEAQGIHNEQFF; CDR3nt: TGCGCCAGCAGCGAGGCCCAGGGGATACACAATGAGCAGTTCTTC
d_gene: .; abundance: .; v_gene: TRBV29-1; j_gene: TRBJ2-7; CDR3aa: CSSSRGQPGHEQYF; CDR3nt: TGCAGCTCATCACGCGGACAGCCGGGGCACGAGCAGTACTTC
d_gene: .; abundance: many; v_gene: TRBV5-8; j_gene: TRBJ2-1; CDR3aa: CASSFGLDNEQFF; CDR3nt: TGTGCCAGCAGCTTCGGACTGGACAATGAGCAGTTCTTC
d_gene: TRBD2; abundance: .; v_gene: TRBV6-6; j_gene: TRBJ2-5; CDR3aa: CASSRTSGGQQYF; CDR3nt: TGTGCCAGCAGTCGGACTAGCGGGGGGCAGCAGTACTTC
d_gene: .; abundance: .; v_gene: TRBV19; j_gene: TRBJ1-1; CDR3aa: CASSTLGGTEAFF; CDR3nt: TGTGCCAGTAGTACCTTGGGGGGAACTGAAGCTTTCTTT
d_gene: TRBD1; abundance: many; v_gene: TRBV11-2; j_gene: TRBJ1-4; CDR3aa: CASSYGQGNNEKLFF; CDR3nt: TGTGCCAGCAGCTATGGACAGGGTAATAATGAAAAACTGTTTTTT
d_gene: TRBD1; abundance: .; v_gene: TRBV7-6; j_gene: TRBJ2-7; CDR3aa: CASGQVGEQYF; CDR3nt: TGTGCCTCCGGACAGGTCGGGGAGCAGTACTTC
d_gene: .; abundance: .; v_gene: TRBV7-9; j_gene: TRBJ1-1; CDR3aa: CASSPEGVGTEAFF; CDR3nt: TGTGCCAGCAGCCCGGAGGGGGTGGGTACTGAAGCTTTCTTT
d_gene: .; abundance: few; v_gene: TRBV19; j_gene: TRBJ2-5; CDR3aa: CASSIGGTTLLETQYF; CDR3nt: TGTGCCAGTAGTATAGGTGGCACGACTCTGCTGGAGACCCAGTACTTC
d_gene: .; abundance: .; v_gene: TRBV2; j_gene: TRBJ2-7; CDR3aa: CASSEYGMGNEQYF; CDR3nt: TGTGCCAGCAGTGAATATGGTATGGGGAACGAGCAGTACTTC
d_gene: .; abundance: many; v_gene: TRBV19; j_gene: TRBJ1-4; CDR3aa: CASSMSRVNEKLFF; CDR3nt: TGTGCCAGTAGTATGAGCAGGGTCAATGAAAAACTGTTTTTT
d_gene: TRBD2; abundance: .; v_gene: TRBV20-1; j_gene: TRBJ2-2; CDR3aa: CSAMGTSGGPNTGELFF; CDR3nt: TGCAGTGCAATGGGGACTAGCGGGGGGCCGAACACCGGGGAGCTGTTTTTT
d_gene: TRBD1; abundance: many; v_gene: TRBV6-5; j_gene: TRBJ1-1; CDR3aa: CASSYSTGGEMNTEAFF; CDR3nt: TGTGCCAGCAGTTATAGTACAGGGGGCGAGATGAACACTGAAGCTTTCTTT
d_gene: .; abundance: few; v_gene: TRBV20-1; j_gene: TRBJ2-5; CDR3aa: CSARVGGQETQYF; CDR3nt: TGCAGTGCTAGGGTTGGGGGTCAGGAGACCCAGTACTTC
d_gene: .; abundance: few; v_gene: TRBV24-1; j_gene: TRBJ2-3; CDR3aa: CATSDWDPISTDTQYF; CDR3nt: TGTGCCACCAGTGATTGGGATCCAATTAGCACAGATACGCAGTATTTT
d_gene: .; abundance: many; v_gene: TRBV7-9; j_gene: TRBJ1-2; CDR3aa: CASSLRGIYGYTF; CDR3nt: TGTGCCAGCAGCTTAAGGGGGATATATGGCTACACCTTC
d_gene: TRBD2; abundance: many; v_gene: TRBV14; j_gene: TRBJ2-1; CDR3aa: CASSQVSGGYNEQFF; CDR3nt: TGTGCCAGCAGCCAAGTTAGCGGGGGGTACAATGAGCAGTTCTTC
d_gene: .; abundance: .; v_gene: TRBV10-3; j_gene: TRBJ2-1; CDR3aa: CAISEGRPGSSYNEQFF; CDR3nt: TGTGCCATCAGTGAGGGCCGGCCGGGGAGCTCCTACAATGAGCAGTTCTTC
d_gene: .; abundance: few; v_gene: TRBV19; j_gene: TRBJ1-5; CDR3aa: CASSISGDGQPQHF; CDR3nt: TGTGCCAGTAGTATTTCAGGGGATGGGCAGCCCCAGCATTTT
d_gene: .; abundance: .; v_gene: TRBV5-6; j_gene: TRBJ1-1; CDR3aa: CASRRGHLNTEAFF; CDR3nt: TGTGCCAGCAGACGGGGACATTTGAACACTGAAGCTTTCTTT
d_gene: .; abundance: many; v_gene: TRBV5-1; j_gene: TRBJ2-1; CDR3aa: CASSFQGFSYNEQFF; CDR3nt: TGCGCCAGCAGCTTTCAAGGTTTCTCCTACAATGAGCAGTTCTTC
d_gene: TRBD1; abundance: few; v_gene: TRBV4-2; j_gene: TRBJ2-5; CDR3aa: CASSQGRQTGGQETQYF; CDR3nt: TGTGCCAGCAGCCAAGGAAGACAAACAGGGGGCCAAGAGACCCAGTACTTC
d_gene: .; abundance: many; v_gene: TRBV20-1; j_gene: TRBJ2-7; CDR3aa: CSARDQDNAGF; CDR3nt: TGCAGTGCTAGAGATCAAGACAACGCAGGCTTC
d_gene: TRBD2; abundance: many; v_gene: TRBV2; j_gene: TRBJ2-5; CDR3aa: CASSEGAGGYF; CDR3nt: TGTGCCAGCAGTGAAGGGGCGGGGGGGTACTTC
d_gene: .; abundance: many; v_gene: TRBV29-1; j_gene: TRBJ2-7; CDR3aa: CSARQGTEQYF; CDR3nt: TGCAGCGCACGGCAGGGAACCGAGCAGTACTTC
d_gene: .; abundance: .; v_gene: TRBV5-1; j_gene: TRBJ1-1; CDR3aa: CASSLAEGNTGGANTEAFF; CDR3nt: TGCGCCAGCAGCTTGGCGGAGGGGAATACCGGGGGCGCGAACACTGAAGCTTTCTTT
d_gene: .; abundance: many; v_gene: TRBV19; j_gene: TRBJ2-7; CDR3aa: CASSISFDYEQYF; CDR3nt: TGTGCCAGTAGTATAAGTTTTGACTACGAGCAGTACTTC
d_gene: .; abundance: .; v_gene: TRBV12-3/TRBV12-4; j_gene: TRBJ1-2; CDR3aa: CASSFGGDYGYTF; CDR3nt: TGTGCCAGCAGTTTCGGGGGGGACTATGGCTACACCTTC
d_gene: TRBD2; abundance: .; v_gene: TRBV7-6; j_gene: TRBJ2-6; CDR3aa: CASSFGRETTGANVLTF; CDR3nt: TGTGCCAGCAGCTTTGGGAGGGAGACCACTGGGGCCAACGTCCTGACTTTC
d_gene: .; abundance: .; v_gene: TRBV7-6; j_gene: TRBJ1-1; CDR3aa: CASSLAGVGAEAFF; CDR3nt: TGTGCCAGCAGCTTAGCAGGGGTTGGGGCCGAAGCTTTCTTT
d_gene: .; abundance: many; v_gene: TRBV3-1; j_gene: TRBJ2-2; CDR3aa: CASSPLNTGELFF; CDR3nt: TGTGCCAGCAGCCCCCTAAACACCGGGGAGCTGTTTTTT
d_gene: .; abundance: .; v_gene: TRBV29-1; j_gene: TRBJ2-2; CDR3aa: CSGEGMNTGELFF; CDR3nt: TGCAGCGGGGAAGGGATGAACACCGGGGAGCTGTTTTTT
d_gene: .; abundance: many; v_gene: TRBV28; j_gene: TRBJ1-3; CDR3aa: CASSSSSSGNTIYF; CDR3nt: TGTGCCAGCAGCTCCAGTAGCTCTGGAAACACCATATATTTT
d_gene: TRBD2; abundance: few; v_gene: TRBV20-1; j_gene: TRBJ2-1; CDR3aa: CSAKLAGDVGEQFF; CDR3nt: TGCAGTGCTAAACTAGCGGGGGATGTAGGGGAGCAGTTCTTC
d_gene: .; abundance: .; v_gene: TRBV5-1; j_gene: TRBJ2-3; CDR3aa: CASSRWDTQYF; CDR3nt: TGCGCCAGCAGCAGATGGGATACGCAGTATTTT
d_gene: .; abundance: few; v_gene: TRBV29-1; j_gene: TRBJ2-7; CDR3aa: CSVEGRPYEQYF; CDR3nt: TGCAGCGTTGAAGGCAGGCCCTACGAGCAGTACTTC
d_gene: .; abundance: many; v_gene: TRBV3-1; j_gene: TRBJ2-7; CDR3aa: CASSPQGGHEQYF; CDR3nt: TGTGCCAGCAGCCCCCAGGGGGGGCACGAGCAGTACTTC
d_gene: .; abundance: few; v_gene: TRBV7-8; j_gene: TRBJ1-2; CDR3aa: CASSPPGGDLGYTF; CDR3nt: TGTGCCAGCAGCCCACCCGGTGGGGACCTCGGCTACACCTTC